This entry features one T cell receptor (beta chain) sequence. Its matching antigen is unknown. The repertoire was sequenced with immunoSEQ multiplex PCR; TCRdb's copy has only in-frame clones and lacks some. The sample includes 300,000 to 400,000 clones, around 89% of them seen just once. These data come from a study of Ad26.COV2.S vaccination and SARS-CoV-2 variants. General study points: Placebo recipients trailed vaccine recipients in spike-specific TCR breadth.

Treatment in this sample: some 19 received Ad26.COV2.S at low or high dose, single or two shots; 5 received placebo; per-sample allocation not given. After the first vaccine or placebo injection, samples were drawn on day 63. This vaccine is an Ad26 vector that expresses the Wuhan-strain SARS-CoV-2 spike. Germline CDR1 GTSNPN, CDR2 SVGIG (reference sequence). V dropped 0 bases and J dropped 0; count of bases not matched to a gene: 1. This CDR3 has 14 residues. The material was peripheral blood, obtained in a trial of Ad26.COV2.S vaccine versus placebo. This TCR was sampled from a person aged 18-60 years who received the Ad26.COV2.S COVID-19 vaccine or a placebo. The V and J genes are TRBV30 and TRBJ1-2; TRBD1 matches at 7 bases. DNA of the CDR3: TGTGCCTGGAGTGTCGGGACAGCTAACTATGGCTACACCTTC. Encoded protein: CAWSVGTANYGYTF. The full variable domain, with the rest looked up from reference TRBV30 and TRBJ1-2, is SQTIHQWPATLVQPVGSPLSLECTVEGTSNPNLYWYRQAAGRGLQLLFYSVGIGQISSEVPQNLSASRPQDRQFILSSKKLLLSDSGFYLCAWSVGTANYGYTFGSGTRLTVV.